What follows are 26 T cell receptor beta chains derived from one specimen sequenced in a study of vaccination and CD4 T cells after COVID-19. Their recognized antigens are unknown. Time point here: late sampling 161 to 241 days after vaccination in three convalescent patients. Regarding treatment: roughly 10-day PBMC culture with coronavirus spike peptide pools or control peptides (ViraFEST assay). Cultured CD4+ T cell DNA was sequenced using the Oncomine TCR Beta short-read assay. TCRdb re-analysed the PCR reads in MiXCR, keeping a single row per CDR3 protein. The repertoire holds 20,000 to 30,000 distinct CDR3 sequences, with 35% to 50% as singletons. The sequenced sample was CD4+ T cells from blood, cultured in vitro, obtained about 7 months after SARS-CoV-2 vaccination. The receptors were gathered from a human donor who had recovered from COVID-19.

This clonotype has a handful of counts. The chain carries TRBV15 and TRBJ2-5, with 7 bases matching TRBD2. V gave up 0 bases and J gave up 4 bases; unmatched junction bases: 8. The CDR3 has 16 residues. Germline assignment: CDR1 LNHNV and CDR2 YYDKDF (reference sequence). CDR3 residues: CATSREEGTGGETQYF. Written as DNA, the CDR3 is TGTGCCACCAGCAGAGAGGAGGGGACGGGGGGAGAGACCCAGTACTTC. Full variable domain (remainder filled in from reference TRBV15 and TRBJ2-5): DAMVIQNPRYQVTQFGKPVTLSCSQTLNHNVMYWYQQKSSQAPKLLFHYYDKDFNNEADTPDNFQSRRPNTSFCFLDIRSPGLGDTAMYLCATSREEGTGGETQYFGPGTRLLVL.

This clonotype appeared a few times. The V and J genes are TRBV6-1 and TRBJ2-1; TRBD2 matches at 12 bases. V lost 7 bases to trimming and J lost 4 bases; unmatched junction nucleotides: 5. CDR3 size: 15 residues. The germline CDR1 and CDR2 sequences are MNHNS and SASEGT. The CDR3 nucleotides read TGTGCCAGCAAGACTAGCGGGAGAGGATACAATGAGCAGTTCTTC. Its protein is CASKTSGRGYNEQFF.

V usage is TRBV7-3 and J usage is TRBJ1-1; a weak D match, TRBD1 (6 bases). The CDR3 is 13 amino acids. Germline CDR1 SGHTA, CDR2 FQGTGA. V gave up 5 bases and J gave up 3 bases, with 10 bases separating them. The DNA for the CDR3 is TGTGCCAGCAGCGCCAACAGGGACACTGAAGCTTTCTTT. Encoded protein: CASSANRDTEAFF. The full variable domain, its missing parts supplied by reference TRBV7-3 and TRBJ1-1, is GAGVSQTPSNKVTEKGKYVELRCDPISGHTALYWYRQSLGQGPEFLIYFQGTGAADDSGLPNDRFFAVRPEGSVSTLKIQRTERGDSAVYLCASSANRDTEAFFGQGTRLTVV.

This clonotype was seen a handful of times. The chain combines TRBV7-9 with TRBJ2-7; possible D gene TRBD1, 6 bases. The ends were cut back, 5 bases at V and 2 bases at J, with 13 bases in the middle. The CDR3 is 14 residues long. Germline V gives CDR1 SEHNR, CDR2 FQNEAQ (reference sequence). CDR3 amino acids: CASSLLQGAYEQYF. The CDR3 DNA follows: TGTGCCAGCAGCCTTCTACAGGGAGCCTACGAGCAGTACTTC.

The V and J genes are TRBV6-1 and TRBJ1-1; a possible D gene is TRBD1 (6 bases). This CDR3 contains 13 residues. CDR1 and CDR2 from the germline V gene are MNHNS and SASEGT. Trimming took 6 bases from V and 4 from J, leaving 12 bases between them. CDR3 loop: CASSRGGGTEAFF. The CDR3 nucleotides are TGTGCCAGCAGCCGGGGGGGCGGCACTGAAGCTTTCTTT.

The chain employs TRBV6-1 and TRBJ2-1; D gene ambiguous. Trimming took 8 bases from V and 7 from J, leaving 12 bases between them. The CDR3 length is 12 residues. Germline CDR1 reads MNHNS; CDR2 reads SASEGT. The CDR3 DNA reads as TGTGCCAGCGAGAATCCCCCAAATGAGCAGTTCTTC. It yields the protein CASENPPNEQFF.

The CDR3 loop reads CASSSYRADTQYF. CDR3 DNA: TGTGCCAGCAGCTCTTACAGAGCAGATACGCAGTATTTT. J is TRBJ2-3 and V is TRBV7-3; D gene uncertain. Deletions cut 4 bases from V and 4 bases from J, with 9 bases between. Germline V gene data show CDR1 as SGHTA and CDR2 as FQGTGA. This CDR3 contains 13 residues.

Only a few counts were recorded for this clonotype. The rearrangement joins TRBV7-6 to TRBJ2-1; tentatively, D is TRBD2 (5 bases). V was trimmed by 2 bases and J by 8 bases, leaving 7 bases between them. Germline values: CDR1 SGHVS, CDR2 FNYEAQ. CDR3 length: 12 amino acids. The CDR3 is CASSLHGDEQFF. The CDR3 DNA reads TGTGCCAGCAGCTTACACGGGGATGAGCAGTTCTTC.

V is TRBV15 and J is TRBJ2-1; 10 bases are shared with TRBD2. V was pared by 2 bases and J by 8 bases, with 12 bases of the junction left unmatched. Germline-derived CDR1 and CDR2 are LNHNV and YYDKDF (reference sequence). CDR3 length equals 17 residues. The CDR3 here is CATSRPLTSGKQDEQFF. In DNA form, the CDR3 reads TGTGCCACCAGCAGACCTCTAACTAGCGGGAAACAAGATGAGCAGTTCTTC.

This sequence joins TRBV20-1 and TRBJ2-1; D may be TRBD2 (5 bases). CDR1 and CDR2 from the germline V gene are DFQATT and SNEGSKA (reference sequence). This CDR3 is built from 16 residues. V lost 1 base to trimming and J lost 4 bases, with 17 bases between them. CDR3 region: CSARGHAQSGYNEQFF. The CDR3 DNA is TGCAGTGCTAGAGGGCATGCCCAGAGCGGTTACAATGAGCAGTTCTTC.

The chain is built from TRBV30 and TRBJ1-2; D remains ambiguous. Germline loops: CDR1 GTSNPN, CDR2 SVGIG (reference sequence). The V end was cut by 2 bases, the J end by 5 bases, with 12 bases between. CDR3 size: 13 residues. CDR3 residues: CAWSLLEGYGYTF. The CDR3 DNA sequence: TGTGCCTGGAGTCTACTGGAGGGTTATGGCTACACCTTC.

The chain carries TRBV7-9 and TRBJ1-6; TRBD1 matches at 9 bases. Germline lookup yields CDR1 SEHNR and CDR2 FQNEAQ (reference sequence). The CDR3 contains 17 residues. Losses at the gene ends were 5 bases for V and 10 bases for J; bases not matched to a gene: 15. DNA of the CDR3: TGTGCCAGCAGCCCGGGGACAGGGAGGGATGCTAAGTCACCCCTCCACTTT. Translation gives CASSPGTGRDAKSPLHF.

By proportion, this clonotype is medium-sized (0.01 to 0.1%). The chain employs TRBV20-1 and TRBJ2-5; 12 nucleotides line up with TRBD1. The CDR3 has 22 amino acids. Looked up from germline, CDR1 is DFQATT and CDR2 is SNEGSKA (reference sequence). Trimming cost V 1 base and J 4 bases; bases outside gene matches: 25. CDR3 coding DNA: TGCAGTGCTAGAGTCCCACGCCGGGACAGGGGGCGGAGGGTAGGAGTAGGAGAGACCCAGTACTTC. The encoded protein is CSARVPRRDRGRRVGVGETQYF.

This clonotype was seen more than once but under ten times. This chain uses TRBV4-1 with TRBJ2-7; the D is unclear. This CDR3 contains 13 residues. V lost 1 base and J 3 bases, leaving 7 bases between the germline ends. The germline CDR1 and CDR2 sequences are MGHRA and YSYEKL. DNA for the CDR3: TGCGCCAGCAGCCAAGGTGGGGTCTACGAGCAGTACTTC. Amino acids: CASSQGGVYEQYF.

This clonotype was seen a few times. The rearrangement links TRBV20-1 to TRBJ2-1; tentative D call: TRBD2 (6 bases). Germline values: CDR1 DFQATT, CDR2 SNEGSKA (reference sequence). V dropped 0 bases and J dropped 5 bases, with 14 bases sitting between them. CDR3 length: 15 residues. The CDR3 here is CSARDRLVTDNEQFF. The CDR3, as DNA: TGCAGTGCTAGAGATCGACTAGTCACCGACAATGAGCAGTTCTTC.

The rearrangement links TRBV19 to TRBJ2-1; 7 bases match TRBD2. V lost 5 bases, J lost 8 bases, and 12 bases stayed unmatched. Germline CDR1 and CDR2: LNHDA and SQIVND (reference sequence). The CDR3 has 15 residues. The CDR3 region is CASSYRDYNDHEQFF. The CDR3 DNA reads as TGTGCCAGTAGTTATCGGGACTATAACGACCATGAGCAGTTCTTC.

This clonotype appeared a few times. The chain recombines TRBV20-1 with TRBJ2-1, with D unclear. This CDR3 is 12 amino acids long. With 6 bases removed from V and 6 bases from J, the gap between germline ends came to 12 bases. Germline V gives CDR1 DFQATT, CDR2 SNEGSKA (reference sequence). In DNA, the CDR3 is TGCAGTGCCAACGATAGAGGCAATGAGCAGTTCTTC. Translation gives CSANDRGNEQFF.

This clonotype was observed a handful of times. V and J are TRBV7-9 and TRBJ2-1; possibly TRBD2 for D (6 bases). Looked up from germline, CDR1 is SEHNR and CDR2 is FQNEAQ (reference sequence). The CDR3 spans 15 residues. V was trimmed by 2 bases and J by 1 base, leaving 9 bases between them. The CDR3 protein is CASSLPGTSYNEQFF. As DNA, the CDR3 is TGTGCCAGCAGCTTACCCGGGACTTCCTACAATGAGCAGTTCTTC.

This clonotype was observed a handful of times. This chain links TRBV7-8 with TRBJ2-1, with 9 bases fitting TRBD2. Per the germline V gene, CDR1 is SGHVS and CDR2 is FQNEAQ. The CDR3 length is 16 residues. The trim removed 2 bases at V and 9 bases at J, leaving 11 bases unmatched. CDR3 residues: CASSLLDSGSEAEQFF. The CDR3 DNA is TGTGCCAGCAGCTTATTGGATAGCGGGAGCGAGGCTGAGCAGTTCTTC.

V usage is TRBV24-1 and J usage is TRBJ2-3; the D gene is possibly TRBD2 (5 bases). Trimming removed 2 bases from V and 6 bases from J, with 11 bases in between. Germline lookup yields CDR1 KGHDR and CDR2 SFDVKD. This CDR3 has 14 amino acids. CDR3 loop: CATSDSDWRDTQYF. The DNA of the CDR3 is TGTGCCACCAGTGATTCGGACTGGAGGGATACGCAGTATTTT.

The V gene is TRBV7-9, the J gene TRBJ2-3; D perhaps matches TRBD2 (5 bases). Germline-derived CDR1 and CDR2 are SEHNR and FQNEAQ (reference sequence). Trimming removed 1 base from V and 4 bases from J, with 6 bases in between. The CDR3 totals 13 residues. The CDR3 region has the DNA TGTGCCAGCAGCTTAGTCGGGGCAGATACGCAGTATTTT. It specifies CASSLVGADTQYF.

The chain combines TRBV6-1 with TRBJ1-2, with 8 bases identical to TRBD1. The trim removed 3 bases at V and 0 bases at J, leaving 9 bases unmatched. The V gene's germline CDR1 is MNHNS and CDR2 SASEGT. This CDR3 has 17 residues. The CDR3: CASSDHRDRRTNYGYTF. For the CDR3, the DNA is TGTGCCAGCAGTGATCACAGGGACAGGCGAACTAACTATGGCTACACCTTC.

CDR3 sequence reads: CASSVDYEQYF. The CDR3 DNA follows: TGTGCCAGCAGCGTAGACTACGAGCAGTACTTC. The chain recombines TRBV7-9 with TRBJ2-7; no reliable D call. This CDR3 is built from 11 residues. Trimming cost V 5 bases and J 3 bases, with 5 bases left between them. Germline assignment: CDR1 SEHNR and CDR2 FQNEAQ (reference sequence).

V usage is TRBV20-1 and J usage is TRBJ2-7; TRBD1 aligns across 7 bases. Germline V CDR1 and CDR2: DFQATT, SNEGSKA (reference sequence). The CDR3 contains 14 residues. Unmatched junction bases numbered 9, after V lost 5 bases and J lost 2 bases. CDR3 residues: CSAGTQGTTYEQYF. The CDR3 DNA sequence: TGCAGTGCTGGGACACAGGGGACCACCTACGAGCAGTACTTC.

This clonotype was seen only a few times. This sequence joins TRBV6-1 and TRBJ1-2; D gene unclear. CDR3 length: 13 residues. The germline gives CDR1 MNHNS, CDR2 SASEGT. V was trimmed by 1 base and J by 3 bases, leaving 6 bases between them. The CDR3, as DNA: TGTGCCAGCAGTGAAGTGGTACACTATGGCTACACCTTC. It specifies CASSEVVHYGYTF.

The CDR3 coding sequence is TGTGCCAGCAGCTTGACTAGCGCCAAGACCTACAATGAGCAGTTCTTC. It is translated as CASSLTSAKTYNEQFF. The chain combines TRBV7-3 with TRBJ2-1; 8 bases are a match to TRBD2. Germline loops: CDR1 SGHTA, CDR2 FQGTGA. Trimming cost V 3 bases and J 2 bases; bases outside gene matches: 6. This CDR3 is 16 amino acids long.